This T cell receptor (beta chain) was recovered during a study of vaccination and CD4 T cells after COVID-19. Background on the study: Overlapping peptides of the spike proteins of SARS-CoV-2, HCoV-NL63, HCoV-OC43 and HCoV-229E were used for cell stimulation.

The CDR3 is 14 residues long. Per the germline V gene, CDR1 is MNHEY and CDR2 is SVGEGT. V trimming: 6 bases; J trimming: 2 bases; junction bases outside the gene matches: 5. Indicated treatment: roughly 11-day PBMC culture with coronavirus spike peptide pools or control peptides (ViraFEST assay). The Oncomine TCR Beta short-read assay sequenced DNA from cultured CD4+ T cells. Genomic DNA was isolated from CD4+ T cells that had been cultured. TCRdb itself ran the PCR reads through MiXCR, one entry per CDR3 protein. Seen here are about 15,000 distinct CDR3 sequences, 48% observed once, and the top ten hold roughly 4.5%. Study outcomes and limitations: For convalescent patients, a median about 86% of reactive clones surfaced exclusively after vaccination. Reactive clonotype counts went from median roughly 20 after infection to some 40 after vaccination, nonsignificantly.

A few counts support this clonotype. The antigen is unknown. This TCR came from a human donor who had recovered from COVID-19. The chain uses TRBV6-2 or TRBV6-3 and TRBJ1-2, with 8 bases fitting TRBD1. This specimen consisted of CD4+ T cells from blood, cultured in vitro, obtained before SARS-CoV-2 vaccination. CDR3 sequence reads: CASRPDRDNYGYTF. Written as DNA, the CDR3 is TGTGCCAGCAGACCGGACAGGGACAACTATGGCTACACCTTC.